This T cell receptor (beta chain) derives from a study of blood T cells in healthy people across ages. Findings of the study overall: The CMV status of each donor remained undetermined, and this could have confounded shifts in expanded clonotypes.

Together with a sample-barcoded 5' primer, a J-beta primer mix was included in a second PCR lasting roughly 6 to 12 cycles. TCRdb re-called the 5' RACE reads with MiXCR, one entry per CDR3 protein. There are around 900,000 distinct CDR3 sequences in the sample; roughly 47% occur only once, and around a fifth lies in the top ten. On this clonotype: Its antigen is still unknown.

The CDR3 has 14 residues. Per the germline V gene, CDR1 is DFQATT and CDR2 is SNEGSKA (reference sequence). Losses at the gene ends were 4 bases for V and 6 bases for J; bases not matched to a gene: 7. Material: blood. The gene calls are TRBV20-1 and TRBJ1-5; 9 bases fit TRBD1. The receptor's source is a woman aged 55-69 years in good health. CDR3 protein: CSATTGGGGQPQHF. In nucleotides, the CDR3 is TGCAGTGCTACAACAGGGGGCGGAGGTCAGCCCCAGCATTTT.